The source of this T cell receptor beta chain is a study of T cells after yellow fever vaccination. Study-wide results and caveats: Any FACS-sorted repertoire could hold abundant clonotypes that contaminate it from the bulk population. Though weaker, the secondary response peaked faster, on day 5 versus 15.

A universal primer site and UMIs were added as TCR cDNA was made by 5'RACE template switching. TCRdb ran MiXCR on the 5' RACE reads and lists one entry per CDR3 protein. In the table there are a few hundred thousand distinct CDR3 sequences, approximately 4% of which are singletons. This clonotype was counted between two and nine times. Its antigen is undetermined. The CDR3 has 17 amino acids. CDR1 SGHTA and CDR2 FQGNSA come from the germline V gene. Between the trimmed V and J ends, which lost 2 bases and 0 bases, there was a span of 14 bases. Source: PBMCs, taken 5 days after the yellow fever booster vaccination. This TCR came from a young man who received the YFV17D yellow fever vaccine. The genes are TRBV7-2 and TRBJ2-4, with D perhaps matching TRBD2 (6 bases). CDR3 in DNA: TGTGCCAGCAGCTTAACTTTTGGACTACTAGCCAAAAACATTCAGTACTTC. Translation gives CASSLTFGLLAKNIQYF.